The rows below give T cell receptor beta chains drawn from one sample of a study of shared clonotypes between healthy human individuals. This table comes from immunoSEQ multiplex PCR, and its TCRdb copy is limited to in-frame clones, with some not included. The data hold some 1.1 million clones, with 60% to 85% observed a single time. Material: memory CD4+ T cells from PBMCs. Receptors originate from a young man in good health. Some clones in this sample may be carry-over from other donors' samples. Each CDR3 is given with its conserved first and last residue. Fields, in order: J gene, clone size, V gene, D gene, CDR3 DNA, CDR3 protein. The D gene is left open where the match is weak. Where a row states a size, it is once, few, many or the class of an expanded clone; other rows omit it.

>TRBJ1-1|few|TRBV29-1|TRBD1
TGCAGCGTCATGAGGGGGCTTGCCACTGAAGCTTTCTTT
CSVMRGLATEAFF
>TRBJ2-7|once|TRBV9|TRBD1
TGTGCCAGCAGTGGCGCCGGGACAGGCACCTCCTACGAGCAGTACTTC
CASSGAGTGTSYEQYF
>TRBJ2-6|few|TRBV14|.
TGTGCCAGCAGCCACCGATCCGGGGGTATGCCTGGGGCCAACGTCCTGACTTTC
CASSHRSGGMPGANVLTF
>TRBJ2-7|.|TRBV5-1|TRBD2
TGCGCCAGCAGCGAGGGTCCGGGGACTAGCGGATTCTACGAGCAGTACTTC
CASSEGPGTSGFYEQYF
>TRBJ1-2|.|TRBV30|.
TGTGCCTGGAGCACTTGGGGCGTATATGGCTACACCTTC
CAWSTWGVYGYTF
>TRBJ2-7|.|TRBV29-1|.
TGCAGCGTTCCCGGTGGAGGGGACGAGCAGTACTTC
CSVPGGGDEQYF
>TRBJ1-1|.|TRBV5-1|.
TGCGCCAGCACTAAAGGAACAGCGAACACTGAAGCTTTCTTT
CASTKGTANTEAFF
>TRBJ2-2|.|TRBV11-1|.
TGTGCCAGCAGCTGGAGCGGACCGAACACCGGGGAGCTGTTTTTT
CASSWSGPNTGELFF
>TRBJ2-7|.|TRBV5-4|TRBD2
TGTGCCAGCAGCACCGGGACTAGCGGGAGGAAGTTCTACGAGCAGTACTTC
CASSTGTSGRKFYEQYF
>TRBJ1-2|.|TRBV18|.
TGTGCCAGCTCACTCGACGAAGTTAACTATGGCTACACCTTC
CASSLDEVNYGYTF
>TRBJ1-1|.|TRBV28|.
TGTGCCAGCAGTTTCCAGGGAGGGACCGGAGAAGCTTTCTTT
CASSFQGGTGEAFF
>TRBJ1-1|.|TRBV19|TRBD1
TGTGCCAGTAGTGGGCAGGGGGCGCGGGACACTGAAGCTTTCTTT
CASSGQGARDTEAFF
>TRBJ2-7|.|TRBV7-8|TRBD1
TGTGCCAGCAGCTCACGACAGGGGGCCTACGAGCAGTACTTC
CASSSRQGAYEQYF
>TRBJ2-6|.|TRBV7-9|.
TGTGCCAGCACCTATGACACTGGGGCCAACGTCCTGACTTTC
CASTYDTGANVLTF
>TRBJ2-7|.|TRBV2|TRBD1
TGTGCCAGCAGGGTGGACAGGGGGCCTTACGAGCAGTACTTC
CASRVDRGPYEQYF
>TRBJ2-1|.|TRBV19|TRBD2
TGTGCCAGTACAGGGACTAGCGGGAATCTCAATGAGCAGTTCTTC
CASTGTSGNLNEQFF
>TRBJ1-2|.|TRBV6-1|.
TGTGCCAGCAGTGACGTGGGGTACTATGGCTACACCTTC
CASSDVGYYGYTF
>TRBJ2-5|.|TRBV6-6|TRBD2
TGTGCCAGCAGTTACTTGAGAGGACTAGCGGAAGAGACCCAGTACTTC
CASSYLRGLAEETQYF
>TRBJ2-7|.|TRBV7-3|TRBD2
TGTGCCAGCAGCTGGATTGGCGGGAGTTCGTACGAGCAGTACTTC
CASSWIGGSSYEQYF
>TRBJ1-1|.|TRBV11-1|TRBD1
TGTGCCAGCAGCCGCATCCCAGGGGGCACTGAAGCTTTCTTT
CASSRIPGGTEAFF
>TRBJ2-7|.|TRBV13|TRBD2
TGTGCCAGCAGCTCCCTAGCGGGACGTAACGAGCAGTACTTC
CASSSLAGRNEQYF
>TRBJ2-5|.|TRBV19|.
TGTGCCAGTAAAGTGGGGAATGGGCAAGAGACCCAGTACTTC
CASKVGNGQETQYF
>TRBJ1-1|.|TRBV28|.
TGTGCCAGCATATATGGGGCTGAAGCTTTCTTT
CASIYGAEAFF
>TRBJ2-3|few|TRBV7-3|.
TGTGCCAGCAGCAGCCCGCCAGATACGCAGTATTTT
CASSSPPDTQYF
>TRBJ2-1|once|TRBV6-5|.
TGTGCCAGCCGGAGGGAACCCTACAATGAGCAGTTCTTC
CASRREPYNEQFF
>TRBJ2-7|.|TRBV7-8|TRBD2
TGTGCCAGCAGCTTTAGCGGGGCGGCCTCCTACGAGCAGTACTTC
CASSFSGAASYEQYF
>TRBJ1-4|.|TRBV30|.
TGTGCCTGGTTACAGGAGCCTCATGAAAAACTGTTTTTT
CAWLQEPHEKLFF
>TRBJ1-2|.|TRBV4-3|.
TGCGCCAGCAGCCAAGACTCAGGCTATGGCTACACCTTC
CASSQDSGYGYTF
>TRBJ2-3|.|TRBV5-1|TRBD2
TGCGCCAGCAGTACTAGCGGGACCCCAGATACGCAGTATTTT
CASSTSGTPDTQYF
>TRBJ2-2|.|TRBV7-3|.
TGTGCCAGCAGCCCAGGGACTTACAACACCGGGGAGCTGTTTTTT
CASSPGTYNTGELFF
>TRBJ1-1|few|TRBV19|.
TGTGCCAGTAGTATTGTCCGGAACACTGAAACTTTCTTT
CASSIVRNTETFF
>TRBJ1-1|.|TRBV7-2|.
TGTGCCAGCAGCCCCACCCGCACATCGGATGAAGCTTTCTTT
CASSPTRTSDEAFF
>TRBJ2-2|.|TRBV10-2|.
TGCGCCAGCACCCGCCCCCCCTTCGGTTCTTATAGCACCGGGGAGCTGTTTTTT
CASTRPPFGSYSTGELFF
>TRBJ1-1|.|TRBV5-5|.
TGTGCCAGCAGCTCATTCGCCCCGCTAGTCTCAACTGAAGCTTTCTTT
CASSSFAPLVSTEAFF
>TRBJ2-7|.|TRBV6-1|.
TGTGCCAGCGAGGGTACCAAGAGCTCCTACGAGCAGTACTTC
CASEGTKSSYEQYF
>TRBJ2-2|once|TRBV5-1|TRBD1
TGCGCCAGCAGCCCTGGGACAGGGAGCACCGGGGAGCTGTTTTTT
CASSPGTGSTGELFF
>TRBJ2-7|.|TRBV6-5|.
TGTGCCAGCAGCCCCGGTGGGGGCGTCTACGAGCAGTACTTC
CASSPGGGVYEQYF
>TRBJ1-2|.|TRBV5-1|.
TGCGCCAGCAGCTTGGTGGCGGGGGATGTCGGCTACACCTTC
CASSLVAGDVGYTF
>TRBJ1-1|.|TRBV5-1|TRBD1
TGCGCCAGCAGCCAAGACCCGGGACAGGGGGCGCTTAGCACTGAAGCTTTCTTT
CASSQDPGQGALSTEAFF
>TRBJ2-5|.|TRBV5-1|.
TGCGCCAGCAGTGTCGCTCCGCTAGAGACCCAGTACTTC
CASSVAPLETQYF
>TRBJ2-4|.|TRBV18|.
TGTGCCAGCTCACCACCGACGGGTGCTAAAGCCAAAAACATTCAGTACTTC
CASSPPTGAKAKNIQYF
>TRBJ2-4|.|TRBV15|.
TGTGCCACCAGCAGAGGCGGGACAACCCAAAACATTCAGTACTTC
CATSRGGTTQNIQYF
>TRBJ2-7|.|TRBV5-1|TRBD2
TGCGCCAGCAGCCCGGCGGGCGGGGGAAGGTTAACCTACGAGCAGTACTTC
CASSPAGGGRLTYEQYF
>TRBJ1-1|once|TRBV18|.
TGTGCCACCCACCCGGGTCCGAACACTGAAGCTTTCTTT
CATHPGPNTEAFF
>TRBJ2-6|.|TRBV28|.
TGTGCCAGCAGTTTCTACAGCCGCTCTGGGGCCAACGTCCTGACTTTC
CASSFYSRSGANVLTF
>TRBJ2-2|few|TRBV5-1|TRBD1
TGCGCCAGCGTGGACAGGGCGAACACCGGGGAGCTGTTTTTT
CASVDRANTGELFF
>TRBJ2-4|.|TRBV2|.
TGTGCCAGCAGTGGTCAGGCAGCAAACATTCAGTACTTC
CASSGQAANIQYF
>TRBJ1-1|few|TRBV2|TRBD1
TGTGCCAGCAGTGGGACAGGGATTGAAGCTTTCTTT
CASSGTGIEAFF